Below, 3 T cell receptor beta chains from the same sample are listed, as sequenced in a study of CD4 and CD8 cells across lung adenocarcinoma regions (dated by TCRdb to the late 2010s). Library creation used PCR. These reads were obtained on a HiSeq X Ten. TCRdb ran its own pipeline on the public reads, namely fastp trimming at Q25 and MiXCR clone calling, and kept in-frame beta chains. Merged by CDR3 protein, the rows form single entries marked with the most common genes and DNA. The sample has under 15,000 distinct CDR3 sequences on record, 53% of them singletons. 30% to 40% of the sample is in the top ten clones. The sequencing sample was made of CD8+ T cells from the center of a lung tumor. The label giving this sample's cell subset or site can be read as: tumor center region. Every receptor here comes from a female donor with lung adenocarcinoma. The CD4 and CD8 labels of this study may be unreliable.

This clonotype is medium-sized by share. The chain carries TRBV6-1 and TRBJ1-2, with 8 bases identical to TRBD1. This CDR3 has 14 residues. V lost 6 bases and J lost 7; bases outside the gene matches: 10. CDR1 is MNHNS and CDR2 is SASEGT in the germline V gene. This chain's CDR3 is CASSLARTGSGYTF. The CDR3 bases are TGTGCCAGCAGCTTGGCAAGGACAGGGTCTGGCTACACCTTC.

Only a few counts were recorded for this clonotype. The chain carries TRBV6-1 and TRBJ2-1; D perhaps matches TRBD1 (6 bases). This CDR3 spans 16 amino acids. The V gene lost 2 bases and the J gene lost 0 bases, with 11 bases spanning the gap. Per the germline V gene, CDR1 is MNHNS and CDR2 is SASEGT. The CDR3 DNA reads as TGTGCCAGCAGTGAATGGGGACAAGGCTCCTACAATGAGCAGTTCTTC. Amino acid sequence: CASSEWGQGSYNEQFF.

CDR3 region: CASPRDKTPDYEQYF. Here the CDR3 DNA reads TGTGCCAGCCCCCGGGACAAGACCCCGGACTACGAGCAGTACTTC. J is TRBJ2-5 and V is TRBV27, with D perhaps matching TRBD1 (6 bases). The J call may be in error: the DNA end matches TRBJ2-7 better. Per the germline V gene, CDR1 is MNHEY and CDR2 is SMNVEV (reference sequence). CDR3 length: 15 amino acids.